This T cell receptor beta chain was recovered during a study of identical twins. This clonotype turned up a few times. Its antigen remains unknown. Findings and caveats of the study: An excess of low generation probability was shown by twin-shared out-of-frame alpha sequences.

TCRdb reanalysed the 5' RACE reads using MiXCR and keeps one entry per CDR3 protein. The sample yields about 730,000 distinct CDR3 sequences, about 20% seen once. The data were also submitted as part of a second study, on T cells expressing NK-cell markers.

The source is a woman under 30 in good health. The source material was PBMCs.

DNA of the CDR3: TGTGCCACCTCTGGGGGGGTCGGCGAAAAACTGTTTTTT. Encoded protein: CATSGGVGEKLFF. This chain uses TRBV6-6 with TRBJ1-4; TRBD1 might be the D (5 bases). Trimming shortened V by 10 bases and J by 8 bases, and 17 bases separated the two germline ends. Germline CDR1 MNHNY, CDR2 SVGAGI (reference sequence). This CDR3 contains 13 residues.